Ten or more counts support the clone carrying this T cell receptor beta chain. Its antigen is unknown. TCRdb re-derived calls from the multiplex PCR reads in MiXCR, one entry per CDR3 protein. Counted here are about 100,000 distinct CDR3 sequences, 21% occurring once; the ten biggest clones make up 1% to 1.5%. Breast cancer patients provided tissue from their axillary draining lymph nodes. The CDR3 loop spans 11 amino acids. Trimming took 5 bases from V and 9 from J, leaving 8 bases between them. This record comes from a study of breast tumors, draining lymph nodes, adjacent tissues. Overall study results and limits: The data were judged consistent with most tumor T cells coming from lymph node and expanding in tumor. Luminal-like breast cancer showed significantly greater tumor-nontumor repertoire similarity than basal-like breast cancer did.

The sample consisted of axillary lymph node tissue. This chain connects TRBV12-3 or TRBV12-4 to TRBJ1-5, with D uncertain. This clonotype was sampled from a female donor with breast cancer. Some clones in this sample may be carry-over from other donors' samples. CDR3 coding DNA: TGTGCCAGCAGTGGCAAGGGGCCCCAGCATTTT. Its translation is CASSGKGPQHF.